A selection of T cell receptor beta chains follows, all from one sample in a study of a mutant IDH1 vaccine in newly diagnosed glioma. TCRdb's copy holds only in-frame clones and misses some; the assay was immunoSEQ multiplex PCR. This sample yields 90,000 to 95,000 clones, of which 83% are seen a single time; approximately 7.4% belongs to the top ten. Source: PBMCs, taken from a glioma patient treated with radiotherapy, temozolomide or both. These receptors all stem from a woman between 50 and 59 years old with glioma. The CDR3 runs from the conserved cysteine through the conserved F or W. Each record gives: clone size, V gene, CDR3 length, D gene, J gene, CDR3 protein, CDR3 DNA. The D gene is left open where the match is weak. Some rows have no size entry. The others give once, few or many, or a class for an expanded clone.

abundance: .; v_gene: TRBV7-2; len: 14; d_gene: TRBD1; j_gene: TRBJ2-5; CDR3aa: CASSFDRGRETQYF; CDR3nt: TGTGCCAGCAGCTTCGACAGGGGGAGAGAGACCCAGTACTTC
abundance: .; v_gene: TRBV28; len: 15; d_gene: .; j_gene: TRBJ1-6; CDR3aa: CASSLLSQGSSPLHF; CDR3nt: TGTGCCAGCAGTTTATTGTCCCAGGGGTCTTCACCCCTCCACTTT
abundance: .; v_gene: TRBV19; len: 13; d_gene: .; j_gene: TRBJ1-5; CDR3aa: CASSTAGGQPQHF; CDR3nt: TGTGCCAGTAGTACGGCGGGAGGTCAGCCCCAGCATTTT
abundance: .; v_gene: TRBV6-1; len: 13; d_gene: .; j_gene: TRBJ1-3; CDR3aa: CAIRRGSGNTIYF; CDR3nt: TGTGCCATCAGACGTGGTTCTGGAAACACCATATATTTT
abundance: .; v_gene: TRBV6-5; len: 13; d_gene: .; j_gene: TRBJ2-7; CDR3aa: CASSYMFGDEQYF; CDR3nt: TGTGCCAGCAGTTACATGTTCGGAGACGAGCAGTACTTC
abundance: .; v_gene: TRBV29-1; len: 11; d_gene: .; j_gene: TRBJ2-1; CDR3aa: CSAPVPWGQFF; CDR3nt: TGCAGCGCTCCAGTCCCCTGGGGGCAGTTCTTC
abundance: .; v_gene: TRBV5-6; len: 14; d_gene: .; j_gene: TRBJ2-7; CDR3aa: CASSLAGRDYEQYF; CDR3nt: TGTGCCAGCAGCTTGGCGGGTAGAGACTACGAGCAGTACTTC
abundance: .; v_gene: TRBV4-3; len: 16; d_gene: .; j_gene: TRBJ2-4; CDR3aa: CASSQDTQLAKNIQYF; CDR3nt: TGCGCCAGCAGCCAAGATACACAGCTAGCCAAAAACATTCAGTACTTC
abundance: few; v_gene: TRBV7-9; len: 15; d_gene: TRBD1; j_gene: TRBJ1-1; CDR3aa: CASSSGQGGNTEAFF; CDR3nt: TGTGCCAGCAGCTCAGGACAGGGGGGGAACACTGAAGCTTTCTTT
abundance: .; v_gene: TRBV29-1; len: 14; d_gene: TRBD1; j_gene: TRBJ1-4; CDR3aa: CSVKGDRVNEKLFF; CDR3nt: TGCAGCGTTAAGGGGGACAGGGTTAATGAAAAACTGTTTTTT
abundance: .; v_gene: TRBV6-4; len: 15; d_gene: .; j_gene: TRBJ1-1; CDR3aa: CASRKKLGDGTEAFF; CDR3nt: TGTGCCAGCAGAAAAAAGTTGGGTGACGGGACTGAAGCTTTCTTT
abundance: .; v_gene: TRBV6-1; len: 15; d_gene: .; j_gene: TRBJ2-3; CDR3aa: CASSEPGLSRNTQYF; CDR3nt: TGTGCCAGCAGTGAGCCGGGACTCTCGAGAAATACGCAGTATTTT
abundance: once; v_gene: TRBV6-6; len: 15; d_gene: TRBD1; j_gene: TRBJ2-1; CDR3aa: CASSSYRGSGNEQFF; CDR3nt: TGTGCCAGCAGTTCGTACAGGGGGTCGGGCAATGAGCAGTTCTTC
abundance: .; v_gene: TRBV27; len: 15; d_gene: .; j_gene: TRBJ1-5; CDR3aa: CASSLAASLNQPQHF; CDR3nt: TGTGCCAGCAGCCTGGCGGCCAGCCTCAATCAGCCCCAGCATTTT
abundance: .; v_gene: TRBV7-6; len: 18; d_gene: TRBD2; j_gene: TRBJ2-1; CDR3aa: CASSLAMGTGGPRGEQFF; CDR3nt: TGTGCCAGCAGCTTAGCCATGGGTACGGGGGGACCTAGGGGTGAGCAGTTCTTC
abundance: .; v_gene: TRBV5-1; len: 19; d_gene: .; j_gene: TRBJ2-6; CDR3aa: CASSGGLSSTSSGANVLTF; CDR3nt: TGCGCCAGCAGCGGAGGACTATCCTCTACTTCCTCTGGGGCCAACGTCCTGACTTTC
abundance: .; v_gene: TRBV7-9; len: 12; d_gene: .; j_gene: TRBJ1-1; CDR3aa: CASRTVNTEAFF; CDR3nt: TGTGCCAGCAGGACGGTGAACACTGAAGCTTTCTTT
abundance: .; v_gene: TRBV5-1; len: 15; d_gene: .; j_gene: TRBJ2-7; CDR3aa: CASSLGSPDLYEQYF; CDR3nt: TGCGCCAGCAGCTTGGGTAGCCCCGACCTCTACGAGCAGTACTTC
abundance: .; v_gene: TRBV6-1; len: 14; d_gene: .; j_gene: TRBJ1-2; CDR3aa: CASTNRLLGEGYTF; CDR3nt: TGTGCCAGCACCAACAGGCTTCTGGGGGAAGGCTACACCTTC
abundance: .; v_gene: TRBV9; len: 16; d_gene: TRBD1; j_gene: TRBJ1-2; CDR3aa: CASSATRGQSYDGYTF; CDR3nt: TGTGCCAGCAGCGCAACTCGGGGACAGAGTTATGATGGCTACACCTTC
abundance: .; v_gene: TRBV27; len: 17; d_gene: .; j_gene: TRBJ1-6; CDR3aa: CASSFDGDGRYNSPLHF; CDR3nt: TGTGCCAGCAGTTTCGATGGGGACGGCCGGTATAATTCACCCCTCCACTTT
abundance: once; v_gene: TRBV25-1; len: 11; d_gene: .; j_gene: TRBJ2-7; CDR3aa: CASSEVYEQYF; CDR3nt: TGTGCCAGCAGTGAAGTGTACGAGCAGTACTTC
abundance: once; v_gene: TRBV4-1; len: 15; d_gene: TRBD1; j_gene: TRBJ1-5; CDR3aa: CASSQPGQGSQPQHF; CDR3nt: TGCGCCAGCAGCCAGCCGGGACAGGGGAGTCAGCCCCAGCATTTT
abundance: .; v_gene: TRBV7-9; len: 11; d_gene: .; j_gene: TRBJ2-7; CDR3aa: CASSLTYEQYF; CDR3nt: TGTGCCAGCAGCTTAACCTACGAGCAGTACTTC
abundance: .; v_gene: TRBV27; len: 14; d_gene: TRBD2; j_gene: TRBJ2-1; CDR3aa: CASSLSGGGNEQFF; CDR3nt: TGTGCCAGCAGTTTAAGCGGGGGGGGCAATGAGCAGTTCTTC
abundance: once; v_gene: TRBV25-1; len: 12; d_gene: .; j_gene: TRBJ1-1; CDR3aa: CASSSEVGRSFF; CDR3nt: TGTGCCAGCAGTTCCGAGGTGGGTAGGAGTTTCTTT
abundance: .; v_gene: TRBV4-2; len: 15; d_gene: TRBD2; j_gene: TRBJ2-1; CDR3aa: CASSLRASGDNEQFF; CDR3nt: TGTGCCAGCAGCCTTCGGGCTAGCGGGGACAATGAGCAGTTCTTC
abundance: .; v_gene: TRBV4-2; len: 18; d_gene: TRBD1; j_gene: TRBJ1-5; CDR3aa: CASSQVTTHRGRGQPQHF; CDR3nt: TGTGCCAGCAGCCAGGTTACCACTCACAGGGGGCGCGGTCAGCCCCAGCATTTT
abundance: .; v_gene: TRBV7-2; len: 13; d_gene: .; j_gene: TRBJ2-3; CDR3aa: CASSLVYQDTQYF; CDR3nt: TGTGCCAGCAGCTTAGTCTACCAGGATACGCAGTATTTT
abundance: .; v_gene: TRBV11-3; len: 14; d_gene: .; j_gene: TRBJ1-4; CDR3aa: CASSPRDKNEKLFF; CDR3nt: TGTGCCAGCAGCCCTCGGGACAAAAATGAAAAACTGTTTTTT
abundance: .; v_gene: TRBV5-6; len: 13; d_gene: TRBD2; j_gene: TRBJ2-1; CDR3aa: CASSTGTNNEQFF; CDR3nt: TGTGCCAGCAGCACCGGGACTAATAATGAGCAGTTCTTC
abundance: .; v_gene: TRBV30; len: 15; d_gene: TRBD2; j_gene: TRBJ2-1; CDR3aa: CAWSVNSGAYNEQFF; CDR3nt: TGTGCCTGGAGTGTAAATAGCGGGGCCTACAATGAGCAGTTCTTC
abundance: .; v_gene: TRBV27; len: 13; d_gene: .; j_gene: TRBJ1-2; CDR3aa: CASSFPGREGYTF; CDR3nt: TGTGCCAGCAGTTTCCCAGGGAGGGAGGGCTACACCTTC
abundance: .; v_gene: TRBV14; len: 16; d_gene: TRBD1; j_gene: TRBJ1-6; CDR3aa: CASSPLQGQGNSPLHF; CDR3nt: TGTGCCAGCAGCCCTTTACAGGGGCAAGGCAATTCACCCCTCCACTTT
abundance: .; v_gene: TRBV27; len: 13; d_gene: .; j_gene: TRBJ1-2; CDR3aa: CASSLGGVGGYTF; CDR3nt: TGTGCCAGCAGTTTAGGGGGAGTTGGAGGCTACACCTTC
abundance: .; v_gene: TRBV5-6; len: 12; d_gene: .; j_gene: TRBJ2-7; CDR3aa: CASSLNGYEQYF; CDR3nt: TGTGCCAGCAGCTTAAACGGTTACGAGCAGTACTTC
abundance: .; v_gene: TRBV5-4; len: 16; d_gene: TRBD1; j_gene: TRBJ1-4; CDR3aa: CASSSGPGQGGEKLFF; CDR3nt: TGTGCCAGCAGCTCGGGGCCGGGACAGGGAGGTGAAAAACTGTTTTTT
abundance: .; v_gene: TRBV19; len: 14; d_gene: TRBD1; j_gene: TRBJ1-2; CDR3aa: CASRRTGEDYGYTF; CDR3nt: TGTGCCAGTAGAAGAACAGGGGAGGACTATGGCTACACCTTC
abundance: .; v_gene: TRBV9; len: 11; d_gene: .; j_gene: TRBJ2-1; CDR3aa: CASSARGEQFF; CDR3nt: TGTGCCAGCAGTGCCAGGGGCGAGCAGTTCTTC
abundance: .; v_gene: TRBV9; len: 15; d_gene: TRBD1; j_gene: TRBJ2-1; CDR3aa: CASSVGQGGYNEQFF; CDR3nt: TGTGCCAGCAGCGTAGGACAGGGGGGTTACAATGAGCAGTTCTTC
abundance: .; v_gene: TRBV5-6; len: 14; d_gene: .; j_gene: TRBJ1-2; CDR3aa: CASARGRASYGYTF; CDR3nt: TGTGCCAGCGCCAGGGGACGGGCAAGCTATGGCTACACCTTC
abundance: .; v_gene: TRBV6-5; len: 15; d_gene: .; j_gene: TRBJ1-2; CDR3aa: CASNKLGTRNYGYTF; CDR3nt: TGTGCCAGCAACAAACTAGGCACACGTAACTATGGCTACACCTTC
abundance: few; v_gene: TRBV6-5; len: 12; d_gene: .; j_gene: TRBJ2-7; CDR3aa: CASSPAVGEKYF; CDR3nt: TGTGCCAGCAGTCCCGCGGTGGGGGAAAAGTACTTC
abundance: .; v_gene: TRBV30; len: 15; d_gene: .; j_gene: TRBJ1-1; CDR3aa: CAWSVHVGGNTEAFF; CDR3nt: TGTGCCTGGAGTGTACATGTGGGTGGGAACACTGAAGCTTTCTTT
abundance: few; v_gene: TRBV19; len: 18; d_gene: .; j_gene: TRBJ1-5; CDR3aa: CASTPTLAGHTSNQPQHF; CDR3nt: TGTGCCAGTACCCCTACCCTAGCGGGACATACGAGCAATCAGCCCCAGCATTTT
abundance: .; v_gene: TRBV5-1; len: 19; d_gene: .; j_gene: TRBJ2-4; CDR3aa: CASSFLPASTVLAKNIQYF; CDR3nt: TGCGCCAGCAGCTTCCTCCCGGCCTCGACAGTACTAGCCAAAAACATTCAGTACTTC
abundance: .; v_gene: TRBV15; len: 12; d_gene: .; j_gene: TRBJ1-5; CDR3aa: CASSSGDQPQHF; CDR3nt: TGTGCCTCATCGTCAGGGGACCAGCCCCAGCATTTT
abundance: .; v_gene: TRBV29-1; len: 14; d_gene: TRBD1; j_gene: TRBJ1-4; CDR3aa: CSVYWTGSNEKLFF; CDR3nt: TGCAGCGTTTATTGGACAGGGTCTAATGAAAAACTGTTTTTT
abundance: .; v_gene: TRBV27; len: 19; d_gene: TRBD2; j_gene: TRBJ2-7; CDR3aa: CASRLKPTSSGGTDYEQYF; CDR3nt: TGTGCCAGCAGACTGAAACCCACTTCTAGCGGGGGGACCGACTACGAGCAGTACTTC
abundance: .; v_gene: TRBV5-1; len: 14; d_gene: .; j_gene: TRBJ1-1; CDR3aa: CASSTQGFGTEAFF; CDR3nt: TGCGCCAGCAGCACACAGGGTTTTGGCACTGAAGCTTTCTTT
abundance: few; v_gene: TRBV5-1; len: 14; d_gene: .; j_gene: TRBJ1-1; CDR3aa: CASIAGVGNTEAFF; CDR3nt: TGCGCCAGCATAGCTGGGGTGGGGAACACTGAAGCTTTCTTT
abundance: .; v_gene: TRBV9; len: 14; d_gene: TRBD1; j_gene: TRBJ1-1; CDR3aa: CASSEGQRSTEAFF; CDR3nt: TGTGCCAGCAGCGAGGGACAGAGGAGCACTGAAGCTTTCTTT
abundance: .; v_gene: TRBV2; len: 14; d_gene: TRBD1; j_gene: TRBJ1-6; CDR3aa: CASSVTGSNSPLHF; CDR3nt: TGTGCCAGCAGTGTGACAGGGTCAAATTCACCCCTCCACTTT
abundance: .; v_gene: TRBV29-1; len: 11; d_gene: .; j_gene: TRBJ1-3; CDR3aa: CSVELGNTIYF; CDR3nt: TGCAGCGTTGAGTTGGGAAACACCATATATTTT
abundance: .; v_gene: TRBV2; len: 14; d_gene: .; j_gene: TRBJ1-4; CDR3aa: CASTPDRTNEKLFF; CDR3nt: TGTGCCAGCACCCCGGACAGAACCAATGAAAAACTGTTTTTT
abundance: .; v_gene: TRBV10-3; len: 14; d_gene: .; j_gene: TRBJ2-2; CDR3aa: CAGRTGADTGELFF; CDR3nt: TGTGCCGGACGCACGGGGGCCGACACCGGGGAGCTGTTTTTT
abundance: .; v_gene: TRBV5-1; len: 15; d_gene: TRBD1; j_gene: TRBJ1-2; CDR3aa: CASSVAGQGPYGYTF; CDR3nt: TGCGCCAGCAGCGTCGCAGGACAGGGGCCCTATGGCTACACCTTC
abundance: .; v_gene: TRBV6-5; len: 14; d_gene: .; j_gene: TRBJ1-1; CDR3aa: CASSTNGLNTEAFF; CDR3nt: TGTGCCAGCAGTACCAACGGATTGAACACTGAAGCTTTCTTT
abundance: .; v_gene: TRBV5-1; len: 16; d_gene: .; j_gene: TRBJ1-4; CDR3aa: CASSRDGLATNEKLFF; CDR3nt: TGCGCCAGCAGCAGGGACGGACTTGCAACTAATGAAAAACTGTTTTTT
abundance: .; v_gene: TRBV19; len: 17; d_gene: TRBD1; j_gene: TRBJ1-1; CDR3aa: CATTPGQGAPRNTEAFF; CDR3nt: TGTGCCACCACTCCGGGACAGGGGGCTCCCAGGAACACTGAAGCTTTCTTT